These 4 T cell receptor beta chains originate from one sample sequenced in a study of blood T cell repertoires in COVID-19. This table comes from immunoSEQ multiplex PCR, and its TCRdb copy is limited to in-frame clones, with some not included. The sample shows about 35,000 clones, 80% to 90% of them seen only once. Sequenced material: peripheral blood. These receptors came from a man of 80 years or more with active COVID-19.

This clone has just a few counts. The V gene is TRBV11-3, the J gene TRBJ2-5, with 7 nucleotides matching TRBD1. The J segment lost 1 base and the V segment lost 5 bases, leaving 7 bases of the junction unmatched. This CDR3 comprises 15 residues. Germline loops: CDR1 SGHNT, CDR2 YENEEA. As DNA, the CDR3 is TGTGCCAGCAGCCTCAGGACAGGCGTCCAAGAGACCCAGTACTTC. Encoded protein: CASSLRTGVQETQYF.

The chain carries TRBV7-2 and TRBJ2-7; TRBD1 aligns across 8 bases. V lost 5 bases to trimming and J lost 6 bases; unmatched junction nucleotides: 9. In germline, CDR1 is SGHTA, CDR2 FQGNSA. This CDR3 has 14 residues. CDR3 sequence: CASSPGQGTGEQYF. Written as DNA, the CDR3 is TGTGCCAGCAGCCCTGGACAGGGAACGGGCGAGCAGTACTTC.

The rearrangement links TRBV6-5 to TRBJ2-7; D is possibly TRBD1 (5 bases). V dropped 6 bases and J dropped 0 bases, with 15 bases sitting between them. This CDR3 comprises 15 residues. CDR1 and CDR2 (germline): MNHEY, SVGAGI. Here the CDR3 reads CASRQYRFGSYEQYF. For the CDR3, the DNA is TGTGCCAGCAGACAATACAGGTTTGGCTCCTACGAGCAGTACTTC.

The rearrangement links TRBV9 to TRBJ2-1, with 11 bases matching TRBD2. Trimming cost V 0 bases and J 2 bases; bases outside gene matches: 1. This CDR3 contains 16 residues. Germline CDR1 and CDR2: SGDLS and YYNGEE. CDR3 DNA sequence: TGTGCCAGCAGCGTAGTGACTAGCGGGACCTACAATGAGCAGTTCTTC. As protein: CASSVVTSGTYNEQFF.